This entry is about one TCR beta chain. Germline-derived CDR1 and CDR2 are SGHTA and FQGNSA. Trimming left V 1 base short and J 1 base short, with 7 bases between. The CDR3 has 15 amino acids. The sample originates from a study of control samples from healthy donors and cancer patients. Using immunoSEQ multiplex PCR, the repertoire was profiled, and TCRdb retains in-frame clones only, with some absent. The sample lists 100,000 to 150,000 clones, around nine tenths occurring once. The V and J genes are TRBV7-2 and TRBJ2-2; a weak D match, TRBD2 (6 bases). Sequenced sample: blood. This TCR derives from a young man in good health. CDR3 in amino acids: CASSLGTMNTGELFF. The CDR3 DNA reads as TGTGCCAGCAGCTTAGGGACTATGAACACCGGGGAGCTGTTTTTT.